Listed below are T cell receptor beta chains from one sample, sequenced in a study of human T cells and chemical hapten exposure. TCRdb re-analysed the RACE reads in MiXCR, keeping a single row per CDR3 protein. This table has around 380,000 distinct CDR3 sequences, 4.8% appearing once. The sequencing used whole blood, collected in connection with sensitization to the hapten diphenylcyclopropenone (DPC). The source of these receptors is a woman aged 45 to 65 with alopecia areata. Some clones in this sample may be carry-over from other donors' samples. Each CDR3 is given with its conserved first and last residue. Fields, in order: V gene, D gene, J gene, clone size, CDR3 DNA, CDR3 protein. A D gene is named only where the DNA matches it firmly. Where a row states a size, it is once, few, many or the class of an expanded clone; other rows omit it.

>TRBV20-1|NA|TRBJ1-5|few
TGCAGTGCTCCGGAAACAAATTGGGATCAGCCCCAGCATTTT
CSAPETNWDQPQHF
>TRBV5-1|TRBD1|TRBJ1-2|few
TGCGCCAGCAGCTCCGGACAGGGATCGAACTATGGCTACACCTTC
CASSSGQGSNYGYTF
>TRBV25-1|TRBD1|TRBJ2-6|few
TGTGCCAGCGGACATACCGGGACAGGCCGCTCTGGGGCCAACGTCCTGACTTTC
CASGHTGTGRSGANVLTF
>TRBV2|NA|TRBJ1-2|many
TGTGCCAGCAGTGATACGTCTATTAACTATGGCTACACCTTC
CASSDTSINYGYTF
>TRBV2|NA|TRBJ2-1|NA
TGTGCCAGCAGTGAAGCCGGGGACATGTACAATGAGCAGTTCTTC
CASSEAGDMYNEQFF
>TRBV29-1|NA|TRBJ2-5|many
TGCAGCGTTCACCCTCCCGGGGTCCCCGGAGTAGAGACCCAGTACTTC
CSVHPPGVPGVETQYF
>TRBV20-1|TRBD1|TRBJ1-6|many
TGCAGTGCTGAAGACAGGGAGGGTTCACCCCTCCACTTT
CSAEDREGSPLHF
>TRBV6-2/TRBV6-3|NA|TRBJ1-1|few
TGTGCCAGCAGTCACCAGGGGCGAGAAGCTTTCTTT
CASSHQGREAFF
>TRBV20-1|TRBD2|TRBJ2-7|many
TGCAGTGCCCAGCGCGGGGGGGCCTACGAGCAGTACTTC
CSAQRGGAYEQYF
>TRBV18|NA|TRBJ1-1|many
TGTGCCAGCTCACCACAGGGATACCTGAACACTGAAGCTTTCTTT
CASSPQGYLNTEAFF
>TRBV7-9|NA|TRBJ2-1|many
TGTGCCAGCAGCCCCCCGCTGCGGACGAGCTCCTACAATGAGCAGTTCTTC
CASSPPLRTSSYNEQFF
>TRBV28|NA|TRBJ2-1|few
TGTGCCAGCAGTTTCACCAGCGGCACCTACAATGAGCAGTTCTTC
CASSFTSGTYNEQFF
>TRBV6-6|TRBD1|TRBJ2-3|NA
TGTGCCAGCAGTGCCATGGGACAGGGAAGAACAGATACGCAGTATTTT
CASSAMGQGRTDTQYF
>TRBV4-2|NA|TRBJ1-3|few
TGTGCCAGCAGCCAAGATAACACTGACTCTGGAAACACCATATATTTT
CASSQDNTDSGNTIYF
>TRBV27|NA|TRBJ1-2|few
TGTGCCAGCAGTTTATCCCCAAGAGGCTATGGCTACACCTTC
CASSLSPRGYGYTF
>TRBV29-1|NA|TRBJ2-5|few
TGCAGCGTTGAAGGGCAAGCGGCCCAAGAGACCCAGTACTTC
CSVEGQAAQETQYF